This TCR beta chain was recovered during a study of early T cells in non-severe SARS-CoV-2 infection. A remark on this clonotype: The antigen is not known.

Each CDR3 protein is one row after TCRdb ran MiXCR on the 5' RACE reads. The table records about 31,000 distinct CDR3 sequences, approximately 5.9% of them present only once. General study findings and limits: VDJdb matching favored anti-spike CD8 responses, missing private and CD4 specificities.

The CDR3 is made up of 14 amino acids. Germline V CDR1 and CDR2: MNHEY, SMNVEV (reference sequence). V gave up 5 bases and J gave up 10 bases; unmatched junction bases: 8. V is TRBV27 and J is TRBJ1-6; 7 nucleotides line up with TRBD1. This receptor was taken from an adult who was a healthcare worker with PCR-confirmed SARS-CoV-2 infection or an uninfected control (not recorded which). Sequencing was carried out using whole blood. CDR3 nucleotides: TGTGCCAGCAGTCCACTGACAGGGCACTCACCCCTCCACTTT. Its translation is CASSPLTGHSPLHF.